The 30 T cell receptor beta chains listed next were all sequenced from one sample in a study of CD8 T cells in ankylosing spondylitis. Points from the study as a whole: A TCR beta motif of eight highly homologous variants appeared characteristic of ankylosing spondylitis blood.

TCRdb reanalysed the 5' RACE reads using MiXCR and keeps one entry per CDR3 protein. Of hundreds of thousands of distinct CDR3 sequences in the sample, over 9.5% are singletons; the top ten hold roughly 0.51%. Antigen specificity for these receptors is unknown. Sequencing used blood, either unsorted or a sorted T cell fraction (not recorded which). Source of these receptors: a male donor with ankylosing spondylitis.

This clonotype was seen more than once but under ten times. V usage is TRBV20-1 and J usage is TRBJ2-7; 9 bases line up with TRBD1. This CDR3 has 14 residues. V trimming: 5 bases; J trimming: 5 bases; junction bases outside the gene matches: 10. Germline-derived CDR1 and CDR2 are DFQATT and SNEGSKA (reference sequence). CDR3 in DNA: TGCAGTGCTCTCAACAGGGGGCGAAGGGACGAGCAGTACTTC. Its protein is CSALNRGRRDEQYF.

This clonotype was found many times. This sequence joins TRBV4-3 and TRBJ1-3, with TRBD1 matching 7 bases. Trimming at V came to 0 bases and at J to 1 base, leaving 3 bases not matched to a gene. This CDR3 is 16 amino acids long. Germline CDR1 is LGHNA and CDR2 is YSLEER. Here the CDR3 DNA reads TGCGCCAGCAGCCAAGATCGGGACAGATCTGGAAACACCATATATTTT. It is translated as CASSQDRDRSGNTIYF.

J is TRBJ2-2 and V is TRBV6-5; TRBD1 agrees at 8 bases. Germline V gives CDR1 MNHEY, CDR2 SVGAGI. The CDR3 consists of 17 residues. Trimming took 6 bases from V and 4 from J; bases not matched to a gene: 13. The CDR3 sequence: CASRLLGTGVGTGELFF. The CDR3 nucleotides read TGTGCCAGCAGACTACTCGGGACAGGTGTCGGCACCGGGGAGCTGTTTTTT.

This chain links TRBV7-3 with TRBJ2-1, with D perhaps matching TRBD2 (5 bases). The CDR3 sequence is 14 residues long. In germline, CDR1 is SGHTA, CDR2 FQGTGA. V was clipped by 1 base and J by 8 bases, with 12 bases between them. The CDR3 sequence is CASSLNPGYDEQFF. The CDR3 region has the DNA TGTGCCAGCAGCTTAAACCCGGGGTACGATGAGCAGTTCTTC.

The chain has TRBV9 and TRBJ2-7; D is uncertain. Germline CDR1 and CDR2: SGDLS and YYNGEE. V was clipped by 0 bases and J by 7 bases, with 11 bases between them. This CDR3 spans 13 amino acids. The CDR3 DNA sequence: TGTGCCAGCAGCGTAGGGCTAGTAGGAGAGCAGTACTTC. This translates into CASSVGLVGEQYF.

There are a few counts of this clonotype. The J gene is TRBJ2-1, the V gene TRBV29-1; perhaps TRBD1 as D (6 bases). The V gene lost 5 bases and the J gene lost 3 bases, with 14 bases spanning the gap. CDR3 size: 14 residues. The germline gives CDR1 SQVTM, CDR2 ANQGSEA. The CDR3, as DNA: TGCAGCGTTAGGGACACGGGATTCTACAATGAGCAGTTCTTC. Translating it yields CSVRDTGFYNEQFF.

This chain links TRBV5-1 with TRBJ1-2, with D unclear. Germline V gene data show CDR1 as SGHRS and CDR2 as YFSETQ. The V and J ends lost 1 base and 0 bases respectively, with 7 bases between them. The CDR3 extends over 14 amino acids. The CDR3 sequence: CASSLNAANYGYTF. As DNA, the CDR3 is TGCGCCAGCAGCTTGAATGCAGCTAACTATGGCTACACCTTC.

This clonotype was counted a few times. The CDR3 region has the DNA TGTGCCAGCTCCCCCCTGGGGGGTTTTAGCAATCAGCCCCAGCATTTT. Translating it yields CASSPLGGFSNQPQHF. The rearrangement links TRBV18 to TRBJ1-5, with D possibly matching TRBD1 (5 bases). The V gene lost 6 bases and the J gene lost 0 bases, with 15 bases spanning the gap. This CDR3 region has 16 residues. CDR1 and CDR2 (germline): KGHSH, LQKENI.

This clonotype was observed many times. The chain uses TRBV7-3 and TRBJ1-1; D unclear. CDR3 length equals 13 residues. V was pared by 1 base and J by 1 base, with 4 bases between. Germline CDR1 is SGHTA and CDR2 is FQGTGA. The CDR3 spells CASSLIRNTEAFF. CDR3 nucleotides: TGTGCCAGCAGCTTAATACGGAACACTGAAGCTTTCTTT.

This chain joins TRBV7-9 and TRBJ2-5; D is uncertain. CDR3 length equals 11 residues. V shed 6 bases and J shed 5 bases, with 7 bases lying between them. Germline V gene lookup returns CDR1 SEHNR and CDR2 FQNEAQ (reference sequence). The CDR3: CASRYKETQYF. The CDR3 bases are TGTGCCAGCAGGTACAAGGAGACCCAGTACTTC.

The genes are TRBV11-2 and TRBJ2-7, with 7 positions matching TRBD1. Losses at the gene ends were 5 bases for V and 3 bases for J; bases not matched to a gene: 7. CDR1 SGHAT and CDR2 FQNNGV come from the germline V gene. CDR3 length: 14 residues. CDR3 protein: CASSRRTGYYEQYF. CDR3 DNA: TGTGCCAGCAGCAGACGGACAGGTTACTACGAGCAGTACTTC.

This CDR3 reads CSARTGNDSPLHF. The DNA for the CDR3 is TGCAGTGCGAGAACAGGGAATGATTCACCCCTCCACTTT. The gene calls are TRBV20-1 and TRBJ1-6; possible D gene TRBD1, 6 bases. Trimming took 6 bases from V and 8 from J, leaving 14 bases between them. CDR1 and CDR2 from the germline V gene are DFQATT and SNEGSKA (reference sequence). The CDR3 has 13 residues.

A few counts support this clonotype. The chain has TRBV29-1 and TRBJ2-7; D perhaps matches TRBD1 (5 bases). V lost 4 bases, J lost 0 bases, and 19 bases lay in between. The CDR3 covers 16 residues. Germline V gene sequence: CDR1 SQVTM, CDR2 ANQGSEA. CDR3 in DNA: TGCAGCGTTGTCGGCAGGGCCAGGAAAAGCTCCTACGAGCAGTACTTC. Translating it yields CSVVGRARKSSYEQYF.

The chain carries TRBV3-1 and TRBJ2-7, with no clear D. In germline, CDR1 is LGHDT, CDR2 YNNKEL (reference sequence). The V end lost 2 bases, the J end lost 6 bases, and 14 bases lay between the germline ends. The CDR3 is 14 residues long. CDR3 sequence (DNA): TGTGCCAGCAGCCAACGTAGGACCGCCTCCGAGCAGTACTTC. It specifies CASSQRRTASEQYF.

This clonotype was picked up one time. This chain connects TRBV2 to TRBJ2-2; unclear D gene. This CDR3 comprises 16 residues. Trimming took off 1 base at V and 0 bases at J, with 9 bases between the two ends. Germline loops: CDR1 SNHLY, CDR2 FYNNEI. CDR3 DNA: TGTGCCAGCAGTGAAGGAGCCCCGGCGAACACCGGGGAGCTGTTTTTT. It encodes CASSEGAPANTGELFF.

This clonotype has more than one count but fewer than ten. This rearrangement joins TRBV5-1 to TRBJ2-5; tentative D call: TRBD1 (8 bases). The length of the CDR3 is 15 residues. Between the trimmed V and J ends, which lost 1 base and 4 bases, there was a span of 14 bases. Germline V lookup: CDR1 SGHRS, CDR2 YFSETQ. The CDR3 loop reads CASSLNTGGGETQYF. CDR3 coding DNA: TGCGCCAGCAGCTTGAACACAGGGGGGGGAGAGACCCAGTACTTC.

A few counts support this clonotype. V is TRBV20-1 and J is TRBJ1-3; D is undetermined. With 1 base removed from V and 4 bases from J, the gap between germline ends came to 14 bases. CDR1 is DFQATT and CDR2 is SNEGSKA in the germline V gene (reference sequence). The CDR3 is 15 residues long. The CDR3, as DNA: TGCAGTGCTAGAGCACCATTATCTTCAGGAAACACCATATATTTT. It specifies CSARAPLSSGNTIYF.

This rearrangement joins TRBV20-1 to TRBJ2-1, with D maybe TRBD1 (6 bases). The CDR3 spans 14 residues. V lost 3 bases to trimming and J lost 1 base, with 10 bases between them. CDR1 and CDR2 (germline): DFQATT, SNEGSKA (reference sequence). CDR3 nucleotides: TGCAGTGCTAGCTTTCAGGGGTCCTACAATGAGCAGTTCTTC. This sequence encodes CSASFQGSYNEQFF.

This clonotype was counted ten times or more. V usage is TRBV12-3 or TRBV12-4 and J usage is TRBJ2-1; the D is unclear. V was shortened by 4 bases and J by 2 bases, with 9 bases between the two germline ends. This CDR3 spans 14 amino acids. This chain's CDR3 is CASSSINAYNEQFF. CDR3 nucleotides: TGTGCCAGCAGTTCCATCAACGCCTACAATGAGCAGTTCTTC.

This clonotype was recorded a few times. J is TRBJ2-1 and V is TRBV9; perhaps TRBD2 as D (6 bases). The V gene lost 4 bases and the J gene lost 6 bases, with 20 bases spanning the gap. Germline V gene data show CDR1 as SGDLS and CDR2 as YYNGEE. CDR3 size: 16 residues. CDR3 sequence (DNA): TGTGCCAGCAGCCCCCGCGGTAGCGGAGCTGTCAATGAGCAGTTCTTC. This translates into CASSPRGSGAVNEQFF.

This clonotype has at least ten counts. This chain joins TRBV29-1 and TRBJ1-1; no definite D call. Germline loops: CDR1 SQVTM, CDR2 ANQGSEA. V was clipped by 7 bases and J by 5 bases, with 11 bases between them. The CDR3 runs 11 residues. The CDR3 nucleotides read TGCAGCGGGACCGACGAGACTGAAGCTTTCTTT. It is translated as CSGTDETEAFF. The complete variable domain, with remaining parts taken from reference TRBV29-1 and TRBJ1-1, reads SAVISQKPSRDICQRGTSLTIQCQVDSQVTMMFWYRQQPGQSLTLIATANQGSEATYESGFVIDKFPISRPNLTFSTLTVSNMSPEDSSIYLCSGTDETEAFFGQGTRLTVV.

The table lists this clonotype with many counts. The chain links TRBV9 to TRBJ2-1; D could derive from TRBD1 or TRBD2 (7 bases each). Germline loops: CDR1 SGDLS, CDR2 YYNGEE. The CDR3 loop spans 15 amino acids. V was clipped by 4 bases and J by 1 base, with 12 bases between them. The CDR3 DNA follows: TGTGCCAGCAGCTTCAGGGGGGGTTCCTACAATGAGCAGTTCTTC. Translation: CASSFRGGSYNEQFF.

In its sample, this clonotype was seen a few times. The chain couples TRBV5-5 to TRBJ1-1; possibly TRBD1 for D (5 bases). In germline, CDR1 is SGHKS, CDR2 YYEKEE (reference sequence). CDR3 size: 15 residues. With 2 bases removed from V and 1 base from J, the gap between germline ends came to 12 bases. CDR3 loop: CASSLRGVANTEAFF. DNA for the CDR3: TGTGCCAGCAGCTTACGGGGGGTGGCGAACACTGAAGCTTTCTTT.

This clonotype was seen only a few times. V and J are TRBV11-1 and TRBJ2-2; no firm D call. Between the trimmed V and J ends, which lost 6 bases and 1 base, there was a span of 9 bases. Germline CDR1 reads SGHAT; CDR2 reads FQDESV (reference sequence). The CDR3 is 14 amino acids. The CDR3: CASRSTENTGELFF. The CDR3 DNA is TGTGCCAGCAGAAGCACCGAGAACACCGGGGAGCTGTTTTTT.

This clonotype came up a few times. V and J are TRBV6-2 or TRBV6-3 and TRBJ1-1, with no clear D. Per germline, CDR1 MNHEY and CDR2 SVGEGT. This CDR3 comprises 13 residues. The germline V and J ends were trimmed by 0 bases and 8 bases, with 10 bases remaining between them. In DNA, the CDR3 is TGTGCCAGCAGTTACTCGACCAGGTCGGAAGCTTTCTTT. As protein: CASSYSTRSEAFF.

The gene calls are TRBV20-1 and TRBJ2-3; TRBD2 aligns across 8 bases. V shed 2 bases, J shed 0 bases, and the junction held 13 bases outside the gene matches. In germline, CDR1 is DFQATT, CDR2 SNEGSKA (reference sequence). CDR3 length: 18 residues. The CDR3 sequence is CSARRIAGKVSSTDTQYF. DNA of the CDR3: TGCAGTGCTAGACGGATAGCGGGAAAGGTTTCTAGCACAGATACGCAGTATTTT.

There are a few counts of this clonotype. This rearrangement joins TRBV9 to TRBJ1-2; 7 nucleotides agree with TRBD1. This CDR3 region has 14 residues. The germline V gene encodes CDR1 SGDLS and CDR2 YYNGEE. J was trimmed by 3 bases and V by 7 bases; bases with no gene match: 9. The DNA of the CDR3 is TGTGCCAGCGGAGGGGGCGAGGGCTACTATGGCTACACCTTC. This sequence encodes CASGGGEGYYGYTF. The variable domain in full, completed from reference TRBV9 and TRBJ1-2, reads DSGVTQTPKHLITATGQRVTLRCSPRSGDLSVYWYQQSLDQGLQFLIQYYNGEERAKGNILERFSAQQFPDLHSELNLSSLELGDSALYFCASGGGEGYYGYTFGSGTRLTVV.

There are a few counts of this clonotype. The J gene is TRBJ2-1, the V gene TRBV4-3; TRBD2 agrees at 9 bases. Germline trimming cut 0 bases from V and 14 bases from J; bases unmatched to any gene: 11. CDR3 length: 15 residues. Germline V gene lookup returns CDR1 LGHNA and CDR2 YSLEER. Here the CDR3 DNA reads TGCGCCAGCAGCCAAGATGACAGTTTGGGACTAGCAAAGTTCTTC. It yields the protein CASSQDDSLGLAKFF.

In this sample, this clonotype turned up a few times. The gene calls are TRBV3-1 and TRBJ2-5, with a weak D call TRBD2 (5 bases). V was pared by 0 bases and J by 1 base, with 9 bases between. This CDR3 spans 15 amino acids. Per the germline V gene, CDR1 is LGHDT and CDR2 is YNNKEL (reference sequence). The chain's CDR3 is CASSQESGLQETQYF. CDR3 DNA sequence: TGTGCCAGCAGCCAAGAAAGTGGACTCCAAGAGACCCAGTACTTC.

CDR3 DNA sequence: TGTGCCAGCAGCCAAAGCGGAGGAGCCTACGAGCAGTACTTC. This codes for CASSQSGGAYEQYF. This chain uses TRBV3-1 with TRBJ2-7, with a weak D call TRBD2 (5 bases). The CDR3 has 14 amino acids. Looked up from germline, CDR1 is LGHDT and CDR2 is YNNKEL (reference sequence). Trimming removed 2 bases at V and 2 bases at J, with 10 bases between.